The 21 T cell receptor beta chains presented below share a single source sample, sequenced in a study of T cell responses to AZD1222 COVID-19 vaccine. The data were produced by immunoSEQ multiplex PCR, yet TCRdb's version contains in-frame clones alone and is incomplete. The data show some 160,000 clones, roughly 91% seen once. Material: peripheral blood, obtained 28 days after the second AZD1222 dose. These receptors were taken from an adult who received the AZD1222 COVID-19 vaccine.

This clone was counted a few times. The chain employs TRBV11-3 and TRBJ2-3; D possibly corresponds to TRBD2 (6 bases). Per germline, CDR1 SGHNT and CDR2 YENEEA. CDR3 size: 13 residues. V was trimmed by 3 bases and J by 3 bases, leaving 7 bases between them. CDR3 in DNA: TGTGCCAGCAGCTTGCGGGAAACAGATACGCAGTATTTT. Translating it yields CASSLRETDTQYF.

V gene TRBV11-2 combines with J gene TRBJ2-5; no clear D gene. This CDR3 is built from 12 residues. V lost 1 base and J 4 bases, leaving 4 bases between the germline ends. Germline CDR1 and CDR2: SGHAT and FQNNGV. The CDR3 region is CASSLAGETQYF. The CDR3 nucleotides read TGTGCCAGCAGCTTAGCTGGAGAGACCCAGTACTTC.

CDR3 DNA sequence: TGTGCCAGCAGCTTGGGCGAGGGATTCGAGCAGTACTTC. It specifies CASSLGEGFEQYF. This chain uses TRBV7-9 with TRBJ2-7; perhaps TRBD2 as D (5 bases). There are 13 residues in the CDR3. CDR1 is SEHNR and CDR2 is FQNEAQ in the germline V gene (reference sequence). Trimming left V 3 bases short and J 6 bases short, with 12 bases between. The variable domain in full, with the rest retrieved from reference TRBV7-9 and TRBJ2-7, is DTGVSQNPRHKITKRGQNVTFRCDPISEHNRLYWYRQTLGQGPEFLTYFQNEAQLEKSRLLSDRFSAERPKGSFSTLEIQRTEQGDSAMYLCASSLGEGFEQYFGPGTRLTVT.

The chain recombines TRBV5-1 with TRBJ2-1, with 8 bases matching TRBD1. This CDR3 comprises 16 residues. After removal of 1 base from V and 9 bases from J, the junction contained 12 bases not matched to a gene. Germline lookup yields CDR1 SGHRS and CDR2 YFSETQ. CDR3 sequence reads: CASSLIPQDRDSEQFF. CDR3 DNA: TGCGCCAGCAGCTTGATCCCGCAGGACAGGGATAGTGAGCAGTTCTTC.

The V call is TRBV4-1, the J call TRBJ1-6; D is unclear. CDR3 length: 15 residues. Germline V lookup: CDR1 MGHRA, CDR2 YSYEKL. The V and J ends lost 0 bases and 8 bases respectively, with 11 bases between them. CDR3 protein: CASSQELAQDSPLHF. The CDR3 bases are TGCGCCAGCAGCCAAGAATTGGCCCAGGATTCACCCCTCCACTTT.

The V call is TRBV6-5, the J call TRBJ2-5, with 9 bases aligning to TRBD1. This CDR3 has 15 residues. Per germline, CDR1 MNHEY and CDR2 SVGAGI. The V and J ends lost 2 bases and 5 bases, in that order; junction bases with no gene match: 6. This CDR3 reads CASSYVNRGRETQYF. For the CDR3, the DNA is TGTGCCAGCAGTTACGTGAACAGGGGGCGGGAGACCCAGTACTTC.

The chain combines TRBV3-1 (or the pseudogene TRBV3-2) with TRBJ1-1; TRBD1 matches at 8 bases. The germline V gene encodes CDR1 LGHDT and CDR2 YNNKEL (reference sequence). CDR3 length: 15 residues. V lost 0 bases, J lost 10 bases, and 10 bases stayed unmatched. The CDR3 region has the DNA TGTGCCAGCAGCCAAGATGCCGGGACAGGTGTAGGAGCTTTCTTT. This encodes CASSQDAGTGVGAFF.

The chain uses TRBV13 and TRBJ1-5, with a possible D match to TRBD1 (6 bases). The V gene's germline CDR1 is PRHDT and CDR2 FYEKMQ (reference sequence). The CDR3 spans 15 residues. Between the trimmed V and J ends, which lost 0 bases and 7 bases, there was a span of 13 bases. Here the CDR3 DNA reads TGTGCCAGCAGCTTAGGAGGGGGGCGGTGGCAGCCCCAGCATTTT. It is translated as CASSLGGGRWQPQHF.

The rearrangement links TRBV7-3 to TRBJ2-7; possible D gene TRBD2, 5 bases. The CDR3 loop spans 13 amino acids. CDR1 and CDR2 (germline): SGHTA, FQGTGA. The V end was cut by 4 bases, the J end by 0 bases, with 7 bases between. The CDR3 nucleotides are TGTGCCAGCAGCTCCGGGAACTCCTACGAGCAGTACTTC. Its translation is CASSSGNSYEQYF.

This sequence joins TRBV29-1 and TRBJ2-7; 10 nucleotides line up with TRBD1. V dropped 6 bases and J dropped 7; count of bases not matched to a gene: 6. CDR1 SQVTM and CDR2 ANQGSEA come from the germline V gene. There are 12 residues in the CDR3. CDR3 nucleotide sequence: TGCAGCGTAGGGACAGGGGAAATGGAGCAGTACTTC. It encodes CSVGTGEMEQYF.

This chain's CDR3 is CASSAGTKNTGELFF. CDR3 DNA sequence: TGTGCCAGCAGCGCCGGGACTAAGAACACCGGGGAGCTGTTTTTT. The rearrangement uses TRBV27 and TRBJ2-2, with 7 bases lining up with TRBD2. This CDR3 has 15 amino acids. J lost 1 base, V lost 6 bases, and 5 bases had no gene match. CDR1 and CDR2 (germline): MNHEY, SMNVEV (reference sequence).

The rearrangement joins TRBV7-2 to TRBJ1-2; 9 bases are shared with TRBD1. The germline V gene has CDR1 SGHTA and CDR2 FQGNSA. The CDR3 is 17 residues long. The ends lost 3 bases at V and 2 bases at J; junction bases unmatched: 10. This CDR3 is CASSLGQGWWSNYGYTF. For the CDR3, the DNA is TGTGCCAGCAGCTTGGGACAGGGTTGGTGGTCGAACTATGGCTACACCTTC.

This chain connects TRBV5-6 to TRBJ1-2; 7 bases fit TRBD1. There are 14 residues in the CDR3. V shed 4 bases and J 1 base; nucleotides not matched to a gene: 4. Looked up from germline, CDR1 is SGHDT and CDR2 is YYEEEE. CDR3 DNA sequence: TGTGCCAGCAGCCCGGGACAGAATAACTATGGCTACACCTTC. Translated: CASSPGQNNYGYTF.

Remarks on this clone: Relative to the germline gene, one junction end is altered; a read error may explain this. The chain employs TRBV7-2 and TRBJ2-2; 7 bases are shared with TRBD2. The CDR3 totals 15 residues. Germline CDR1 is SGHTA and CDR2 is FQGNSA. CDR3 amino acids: CASSLSGPKTGELFF. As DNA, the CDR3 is TGTGCCAGCAGCCTTAGCGGGCCGAAGACCGGGGAGCTGTTTTTT. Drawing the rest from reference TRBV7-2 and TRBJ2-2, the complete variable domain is GAGVSQSPSNKVTEKGKDVELRCDPISGHTALYWYRQSLGQGLEFLIYFQGNSAPDKSGLPSDRFSAERTGGSVSTLTIQRTQQEDSAVYLCASSLSGPKTGELFFGEGSRLTVL.

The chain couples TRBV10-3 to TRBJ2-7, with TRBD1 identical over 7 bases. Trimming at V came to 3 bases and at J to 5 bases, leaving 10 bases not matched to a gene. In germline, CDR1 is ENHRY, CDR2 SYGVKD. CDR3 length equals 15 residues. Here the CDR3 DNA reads TGTGCCATCAGTGAATCGGAGACAGGGAAGAACGAGCAGTACTTC. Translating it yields CAISESETGKNEQYF.

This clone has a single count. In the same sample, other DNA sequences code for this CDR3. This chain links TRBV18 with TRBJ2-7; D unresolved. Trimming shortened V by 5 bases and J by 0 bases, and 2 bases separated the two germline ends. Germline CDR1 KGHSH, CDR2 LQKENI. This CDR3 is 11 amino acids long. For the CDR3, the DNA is TGTGCCAGCTCATCCTCCTACGAGCAGTACTTC. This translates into CASSSSYEQYF.

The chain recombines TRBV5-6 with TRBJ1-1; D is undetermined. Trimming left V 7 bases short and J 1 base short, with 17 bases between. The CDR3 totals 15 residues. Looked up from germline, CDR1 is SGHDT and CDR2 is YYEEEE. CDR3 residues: CASWGRIGKNTEAFF. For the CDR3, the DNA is TGTGCCAGCTGGGGAAGGATAGGGAAGAACACTGAAGCTTTCTTT.

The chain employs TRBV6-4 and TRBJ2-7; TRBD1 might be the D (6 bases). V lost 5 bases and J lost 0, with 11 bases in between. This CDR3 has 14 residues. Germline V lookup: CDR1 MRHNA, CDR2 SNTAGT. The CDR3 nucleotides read TGTGCCAGCAGTCCAGACAGGACCTCCTACGAGCAGTACTTC. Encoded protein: CASSPDRTSYEQYF.

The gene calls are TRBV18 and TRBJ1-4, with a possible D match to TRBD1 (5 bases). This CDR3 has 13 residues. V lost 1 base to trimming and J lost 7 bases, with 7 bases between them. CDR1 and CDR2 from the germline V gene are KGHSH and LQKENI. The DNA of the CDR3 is TGTGCCAGCTCACCACAGGGGATTGAAAAACTGTTTTTT. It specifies CASSPQGIEKLFF.

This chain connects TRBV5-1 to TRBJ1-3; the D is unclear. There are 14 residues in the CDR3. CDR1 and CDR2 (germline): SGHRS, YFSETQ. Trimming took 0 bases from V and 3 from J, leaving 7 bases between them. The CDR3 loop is CASSLEGYGNTIYF. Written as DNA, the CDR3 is TGCGCCAGCAGCTTGGAAGGTTATGGAAACACCATATATTTT. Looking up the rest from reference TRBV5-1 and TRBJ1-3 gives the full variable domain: KAGVTQTPRYLIKTRGQQVTLSCSPISGHRSVSWYQQTPGQGLQFLFEYFSETQRNKGNFPGRFSGRQFSNSRSEMNVSTLELGDSALYLCASSLEGYGNTIYFGEGSWLTVV.

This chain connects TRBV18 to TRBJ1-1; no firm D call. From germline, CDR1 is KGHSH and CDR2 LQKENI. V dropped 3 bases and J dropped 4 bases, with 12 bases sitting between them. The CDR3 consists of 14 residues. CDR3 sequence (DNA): TGTGCCAGCTCACCTCTCGGACGGCGCACTGAAGCTTTCTTT. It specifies CASSPLGRRTEAFF.